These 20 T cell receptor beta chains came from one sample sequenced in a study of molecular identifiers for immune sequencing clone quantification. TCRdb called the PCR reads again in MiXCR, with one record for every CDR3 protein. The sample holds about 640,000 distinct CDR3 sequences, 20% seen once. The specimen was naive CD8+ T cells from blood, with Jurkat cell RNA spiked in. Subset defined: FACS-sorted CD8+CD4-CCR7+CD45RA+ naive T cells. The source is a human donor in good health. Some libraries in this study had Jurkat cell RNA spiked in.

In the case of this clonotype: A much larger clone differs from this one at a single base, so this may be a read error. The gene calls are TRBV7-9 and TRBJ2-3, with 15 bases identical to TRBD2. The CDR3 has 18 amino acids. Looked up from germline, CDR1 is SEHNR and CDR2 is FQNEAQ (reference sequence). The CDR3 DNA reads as TGTGCCAGCAGGGAGAGGACTAGCGGGGGGGCTAGCACAGATACGCAGTGTTTT. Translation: CASRERTSGGASTDTQCF.

This CDR3 is CASSFARNNQPQHF. The CDR3 nucleotides read TGTGCCAGCAGCTTCGCGCGGAACAATCAGCCCCAGCATTTT. The J gene is TRBJ1-5, the V gene TRBV12-1. TRBV12-1 is labeled a pseudogene. The CDR3 extends over 14 amino acids.

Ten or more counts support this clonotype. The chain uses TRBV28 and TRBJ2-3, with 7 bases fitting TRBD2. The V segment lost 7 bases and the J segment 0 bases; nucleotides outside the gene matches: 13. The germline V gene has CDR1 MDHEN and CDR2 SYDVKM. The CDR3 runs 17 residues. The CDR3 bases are TGTGCCAGCACCCTGGGGGGGGGGACTTCTAGCACAGATACGCAGTATTTT. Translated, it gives CASTLGGGTSSTDTQYF. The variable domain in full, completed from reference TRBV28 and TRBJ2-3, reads DVKVTQSSRYLVKRTGEKVFLECVQDMDHENMFWYRQDPGLGLRLIYFSYDVKMKEKGDIPEGYSVSREKKERFSLILESASTNQTSMYLCASTLGGGTSSTDTQYFGPGTRLTVL.

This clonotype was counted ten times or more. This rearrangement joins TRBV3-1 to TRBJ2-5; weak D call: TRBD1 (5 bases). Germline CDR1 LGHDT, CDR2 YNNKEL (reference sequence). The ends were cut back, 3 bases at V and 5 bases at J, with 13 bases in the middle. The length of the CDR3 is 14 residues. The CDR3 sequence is CASSQHTGSETQYF. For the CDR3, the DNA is TGTGCCAGCAGCCAGCACACAGGATCCGAGACCCAGTACTTC.

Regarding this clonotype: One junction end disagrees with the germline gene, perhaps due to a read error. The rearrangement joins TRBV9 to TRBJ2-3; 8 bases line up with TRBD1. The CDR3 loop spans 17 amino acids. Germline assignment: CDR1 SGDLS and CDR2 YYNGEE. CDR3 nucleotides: TGTGCCAGCGGCGTAGAGTTCCAGGGGGCAGGCACAGATACGCAGTATTTT. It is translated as CASGVEFQGAGTDTQYF.

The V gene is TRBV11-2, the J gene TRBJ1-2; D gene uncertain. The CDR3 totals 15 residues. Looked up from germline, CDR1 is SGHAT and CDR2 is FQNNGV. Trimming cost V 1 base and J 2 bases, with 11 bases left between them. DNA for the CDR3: TGTGCCAGCAGCTTAGCCCTGGGGAGGAACTATGGCTACACCTTC. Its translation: CASSLALGRNYGYTF.

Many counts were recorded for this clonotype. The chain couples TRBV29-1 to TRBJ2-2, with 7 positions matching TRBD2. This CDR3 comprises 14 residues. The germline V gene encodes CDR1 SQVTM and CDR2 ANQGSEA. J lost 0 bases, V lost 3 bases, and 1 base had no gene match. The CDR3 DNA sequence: TGCAGCGTTGACGGACTAGCGAACACCGGGGAGCTGTTTTTT. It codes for CSVDGLANTGELFF.

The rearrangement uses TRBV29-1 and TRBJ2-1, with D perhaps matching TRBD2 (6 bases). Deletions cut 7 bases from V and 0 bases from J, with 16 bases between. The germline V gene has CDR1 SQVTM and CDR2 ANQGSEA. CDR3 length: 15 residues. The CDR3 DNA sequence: TGCAGCGCCTACGACGGGAGTCGCTCCTACAATGAGCAGTTCTTC. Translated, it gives CSAYDGSRSYNEQFF.

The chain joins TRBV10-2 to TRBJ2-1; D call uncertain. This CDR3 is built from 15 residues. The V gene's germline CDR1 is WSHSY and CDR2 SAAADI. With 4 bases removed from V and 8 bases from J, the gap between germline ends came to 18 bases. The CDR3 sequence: CASSGPAYASDEQFF. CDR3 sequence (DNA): TGCGCCAGCAGTGGACCAGCGTACGCAAGCGATGAGCAGTTCTTC.

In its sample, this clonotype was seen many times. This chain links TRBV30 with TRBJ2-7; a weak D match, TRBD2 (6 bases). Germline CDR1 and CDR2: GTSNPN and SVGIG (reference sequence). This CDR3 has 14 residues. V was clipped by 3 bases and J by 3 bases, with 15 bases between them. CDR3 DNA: TGTGCCTGGAGCACCGGGACGGGGGACTACGAGCAGTACTTC. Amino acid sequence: CAWSTGTGDYEQYF.

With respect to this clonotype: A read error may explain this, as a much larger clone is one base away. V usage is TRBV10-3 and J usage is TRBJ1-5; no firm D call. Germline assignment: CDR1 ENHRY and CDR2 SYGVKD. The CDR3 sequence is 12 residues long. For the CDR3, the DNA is TGTGCCATCAGTACCTGGGATCAGCCCCGGCATTTT. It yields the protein CAISTWDQPRHF.

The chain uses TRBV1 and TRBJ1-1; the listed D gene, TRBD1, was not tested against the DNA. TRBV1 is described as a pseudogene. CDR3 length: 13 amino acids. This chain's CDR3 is CTTTPGDHTEAFF. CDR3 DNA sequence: TGCACCACAACACCGGGGGATCACACTGAAGCTTTCTTT.

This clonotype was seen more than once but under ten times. The CDR3 DNA follows: TGTGCCAGCAGTCCAGGACTAGCGGGGGGCAACAATGAGCAGTTCTTC. It translates to CASSPGLAGGNNEQFF. This rearrangement joins TRBV2 to TRBJ2-1; 14 positions agree with TRBD2. Trimming at V came to 5 bases and at J to 5 bases, leaving 5 bases not matched to a gene. CDR3 size: 16 residues. The V gene's germline CDR1 is SNHLY and CDR2 FYNNEI.

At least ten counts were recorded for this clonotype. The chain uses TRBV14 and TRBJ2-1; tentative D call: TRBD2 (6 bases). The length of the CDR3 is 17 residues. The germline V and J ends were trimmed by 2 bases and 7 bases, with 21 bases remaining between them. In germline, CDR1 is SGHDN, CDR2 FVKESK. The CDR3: CASSQNGLWGGLNEQFF. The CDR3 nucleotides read TGTGCCAGCAGCCAAAATGGTCTTTGGGGAGGATTGAATGAGCAGTTCTTC. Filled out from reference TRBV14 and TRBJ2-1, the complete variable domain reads EAGVTQFPSHSVIEKGQTVTLRCDPISGHDNLYWYRRVMGKEIKFLLHFVKESKQDESGMPNNRFLAERTGGTYSTLKVQPAELEDSGVYFCASSQNGLWGGLNEQFFGPGTRLTVL.

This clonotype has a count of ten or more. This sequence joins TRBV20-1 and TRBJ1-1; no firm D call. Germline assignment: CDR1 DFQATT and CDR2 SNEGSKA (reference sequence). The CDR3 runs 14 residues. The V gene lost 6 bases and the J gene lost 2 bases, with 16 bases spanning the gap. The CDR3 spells CSAYPSRINTEAFF. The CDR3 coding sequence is TGCAGTGCGTACCCGAGTAGGATTAACACTGAAGCTTTCTTT.

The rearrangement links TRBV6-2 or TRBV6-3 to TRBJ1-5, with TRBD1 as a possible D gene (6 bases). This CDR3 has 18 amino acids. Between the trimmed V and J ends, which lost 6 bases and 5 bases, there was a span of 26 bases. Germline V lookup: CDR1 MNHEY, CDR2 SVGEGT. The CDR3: CASSSLWLGDKGDQPQHF. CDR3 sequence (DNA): TGTGCCAGCAGCTCGTTATGGCTTGGGGACAAAGGCGATCAGCCCCAGCATTTT.

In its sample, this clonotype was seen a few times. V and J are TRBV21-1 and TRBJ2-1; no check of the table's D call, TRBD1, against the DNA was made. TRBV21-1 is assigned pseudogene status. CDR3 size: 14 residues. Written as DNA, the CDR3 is TGTGCCAGCAGACCGGACAGTACCTACAATGAGCAGTTCTTC. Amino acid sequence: CASRPDSTYNEQFF.

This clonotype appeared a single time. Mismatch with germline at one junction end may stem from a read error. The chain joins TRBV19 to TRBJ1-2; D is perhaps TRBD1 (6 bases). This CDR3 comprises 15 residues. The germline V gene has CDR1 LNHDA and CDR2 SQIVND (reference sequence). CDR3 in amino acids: CAGSREDSPNYGYTF. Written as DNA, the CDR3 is TGTGCCGGTAGTAGGGAGGACAGTCCTAACTATGGCTACACCTTC.

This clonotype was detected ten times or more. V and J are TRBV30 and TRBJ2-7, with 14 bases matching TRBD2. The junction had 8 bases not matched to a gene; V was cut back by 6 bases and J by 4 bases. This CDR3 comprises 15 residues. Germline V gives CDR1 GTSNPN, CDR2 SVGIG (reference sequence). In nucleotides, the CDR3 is TGTGCCTGCGCCGGGACTAGCGGGAGAGGGTACGAGCAGTACTTC. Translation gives CACAGTSGRGYEQYF. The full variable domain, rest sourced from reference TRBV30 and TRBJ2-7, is SQTIHQWPATLVQPVGSPLSLECTVEGTSNPNLYWYRQAAGRGLQLLFYSVGIGQISSEVPQNLSASRPQDRQFILSSKKLLLSDSGFYLCACAGTSGRGYEQYFGPGTRLTVT.

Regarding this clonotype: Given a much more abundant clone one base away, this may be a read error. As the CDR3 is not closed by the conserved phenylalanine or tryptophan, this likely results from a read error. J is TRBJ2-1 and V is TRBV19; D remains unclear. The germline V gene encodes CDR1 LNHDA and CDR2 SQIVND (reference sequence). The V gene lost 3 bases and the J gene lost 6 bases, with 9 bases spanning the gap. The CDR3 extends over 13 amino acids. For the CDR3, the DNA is TGTGCCAGTAGTATGGGCCTACCCAATGAGCAGTTCTCC. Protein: CASSMGLPNEQFS.